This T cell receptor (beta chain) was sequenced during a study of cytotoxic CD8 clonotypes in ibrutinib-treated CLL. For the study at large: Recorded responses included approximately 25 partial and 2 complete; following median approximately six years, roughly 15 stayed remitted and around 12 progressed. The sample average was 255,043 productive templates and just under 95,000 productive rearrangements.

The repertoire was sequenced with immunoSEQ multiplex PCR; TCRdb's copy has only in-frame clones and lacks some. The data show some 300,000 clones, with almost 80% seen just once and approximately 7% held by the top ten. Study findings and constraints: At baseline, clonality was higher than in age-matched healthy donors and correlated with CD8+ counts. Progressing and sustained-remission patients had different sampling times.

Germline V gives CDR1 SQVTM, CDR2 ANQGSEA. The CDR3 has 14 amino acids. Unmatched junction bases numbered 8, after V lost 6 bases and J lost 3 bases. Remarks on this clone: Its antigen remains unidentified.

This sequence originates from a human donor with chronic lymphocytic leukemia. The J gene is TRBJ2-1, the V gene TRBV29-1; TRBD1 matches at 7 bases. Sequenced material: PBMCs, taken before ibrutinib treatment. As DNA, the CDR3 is TGCAGCGTGGAAAACAGGGGATTCTACAATGAGCAGTTCTTC. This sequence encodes CSVENRGFYNEQFF.